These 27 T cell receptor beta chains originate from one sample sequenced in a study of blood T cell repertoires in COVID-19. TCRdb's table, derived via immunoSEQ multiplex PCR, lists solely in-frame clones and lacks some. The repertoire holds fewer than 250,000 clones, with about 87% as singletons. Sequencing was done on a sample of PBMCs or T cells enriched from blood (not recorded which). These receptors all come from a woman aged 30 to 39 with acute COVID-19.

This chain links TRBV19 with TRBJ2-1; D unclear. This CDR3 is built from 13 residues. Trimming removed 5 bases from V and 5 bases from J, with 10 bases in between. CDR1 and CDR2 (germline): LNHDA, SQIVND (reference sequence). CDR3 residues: CASSLGPNNEQFF. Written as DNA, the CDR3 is TGTGCCAGTAGTTTAGGTCCTAACAATGAGCAGTTCTTC.

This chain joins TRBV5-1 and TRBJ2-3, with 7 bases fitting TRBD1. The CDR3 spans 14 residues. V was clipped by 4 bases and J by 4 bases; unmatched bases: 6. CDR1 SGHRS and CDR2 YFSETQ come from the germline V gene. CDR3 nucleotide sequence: TGCGCCAGCAGCCCCGGGACAGTCTCAGATACGCAGTATTTT. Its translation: CASSPGTVSDTQYF.

CDR3 residues: CASSDGGVNTEAFF. In DNA form, the CDR3 reads TGTGCCAGCAGTGATGGCGGGGTGAACACTGAAGCTTTCTTT. This rearrangement joins TRBV2 to TRBJ1-1; no clear D. Between the trimmed V and J ends, which lost 3 bases and 0 bases, there was a span of 8 bases. CDR1 and CDR2 from the germline V gene are SNHLY and FYNNEI. The CDR3 is 14 amino acids.

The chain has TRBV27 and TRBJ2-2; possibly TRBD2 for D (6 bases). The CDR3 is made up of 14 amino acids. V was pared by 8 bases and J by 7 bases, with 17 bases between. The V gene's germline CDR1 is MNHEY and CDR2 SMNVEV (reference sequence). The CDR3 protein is CASYPTGVGGELFF. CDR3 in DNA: TGTGCCAGCTACCCGACGGGGGTGGGCGGGGAGCTGTTTTTT.

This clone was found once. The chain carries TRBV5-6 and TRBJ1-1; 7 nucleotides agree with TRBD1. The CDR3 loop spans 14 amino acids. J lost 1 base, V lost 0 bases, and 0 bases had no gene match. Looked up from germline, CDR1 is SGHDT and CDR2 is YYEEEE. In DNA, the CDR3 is TGTGCCAGCAGCTTGGAGGGGGCGAACACTGAAGCTTTCTTT. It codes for CASSLEGANTEAFF. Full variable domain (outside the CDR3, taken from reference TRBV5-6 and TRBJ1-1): DAGVTQSPTHLIKTRGQQVTLRCSPKSGHDTVSWYQQALGQGPQFIFQYYEEEERQRGNFPDRFSGHQFPNYSSELNVNALLLGDSALYLCASSLEGANTEAFFGQGTRLTVV.

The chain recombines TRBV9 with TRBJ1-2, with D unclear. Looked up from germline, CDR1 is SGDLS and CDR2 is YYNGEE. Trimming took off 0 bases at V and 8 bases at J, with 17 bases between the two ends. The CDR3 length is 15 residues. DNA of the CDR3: TGTGCCAGCAGCGTAGCTGGGCCCTCCTCGGGGGGCTACACCTTC. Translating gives CASSVAGPSSGGYTF.

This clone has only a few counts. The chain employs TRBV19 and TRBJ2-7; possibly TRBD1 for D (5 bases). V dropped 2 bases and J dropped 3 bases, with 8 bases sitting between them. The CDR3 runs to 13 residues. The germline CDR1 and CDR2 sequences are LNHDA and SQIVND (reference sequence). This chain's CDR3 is CASSIRQNYEQYF. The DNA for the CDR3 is TGTGCCAGTAGTATACGACAGAACTACGAGCAGTACTTC.

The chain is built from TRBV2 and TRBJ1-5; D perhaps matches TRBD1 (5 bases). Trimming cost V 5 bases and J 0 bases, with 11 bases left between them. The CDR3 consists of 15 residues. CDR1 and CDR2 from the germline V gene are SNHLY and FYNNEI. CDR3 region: CASSRLQVSNQPQHF. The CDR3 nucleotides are TGTGCCAGCAGTCGCCTACAGGTTAGCAATCAGCCCCAGCATTTT.

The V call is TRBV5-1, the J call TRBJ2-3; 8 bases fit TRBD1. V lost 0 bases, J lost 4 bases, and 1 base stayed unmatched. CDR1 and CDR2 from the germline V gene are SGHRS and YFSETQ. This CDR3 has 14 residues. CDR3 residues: CASSLEQGADTQYF. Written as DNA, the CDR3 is TGCGCCAGCAGCTTGGAACAGGGGGCAGATACGCAGTATTTT.

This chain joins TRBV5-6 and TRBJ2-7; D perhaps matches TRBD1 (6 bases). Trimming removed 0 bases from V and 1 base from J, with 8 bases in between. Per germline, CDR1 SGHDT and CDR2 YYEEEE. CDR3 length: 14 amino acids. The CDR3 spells CASSLGQGSYEQYF. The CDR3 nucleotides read TGTGCCAGCAGCTTGGGGCAGGGGTCCTACGAGCAGTACTTC. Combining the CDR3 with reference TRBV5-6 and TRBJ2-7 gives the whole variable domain DAGVTQSPTHLIKTRGQQVTLRCSPKSGHDTVSWYQQALGQGPQFIFQYYEEEERQRGNFPDRFSGHQFPNYSSELNVNALLLGDSALYLCASSLGQGSYEQYFGPGTRLTVT.

CDR3 bases: TGTGCCTGGAGTACGGGACAGGGAGACACCATATATTTT. Translation gives CAWSTGQGDTIYF. The V gene is TRBV30, the J gene TRBJ1-3; 9 bases fit TRBD1. V trimming: 2 bases; J trimming: 8 bases; junction bases outside the gene matches: 4. CDR3 length equals 13 residues. Germline CDR1 GTSNPN, CDR2 SVGIG (reference sequence).

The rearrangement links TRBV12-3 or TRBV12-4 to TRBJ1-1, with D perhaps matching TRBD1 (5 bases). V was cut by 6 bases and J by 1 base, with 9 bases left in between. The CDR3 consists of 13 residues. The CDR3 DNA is TGTGCCAGCAGGCAAGACAGGAACACTGAAGCTTTCTTT. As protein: CASRQDRNTEAFF.

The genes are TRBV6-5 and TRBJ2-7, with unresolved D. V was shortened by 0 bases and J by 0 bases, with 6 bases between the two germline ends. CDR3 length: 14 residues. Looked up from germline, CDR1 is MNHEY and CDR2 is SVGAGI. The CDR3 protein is CASSYSGFSYEQYF. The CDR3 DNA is TGTGCCAGCAGTTACTCCGGTTTCTCCTACGAGCAGTACTTC.

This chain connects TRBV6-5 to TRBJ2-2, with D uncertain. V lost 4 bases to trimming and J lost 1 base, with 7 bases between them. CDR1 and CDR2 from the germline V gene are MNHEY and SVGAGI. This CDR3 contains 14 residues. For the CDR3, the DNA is TGTGCCAGCAGTTTTGATAGGAACACCGGGGAGCTGTTTTTT. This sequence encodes CASSFDRNTGELFF.

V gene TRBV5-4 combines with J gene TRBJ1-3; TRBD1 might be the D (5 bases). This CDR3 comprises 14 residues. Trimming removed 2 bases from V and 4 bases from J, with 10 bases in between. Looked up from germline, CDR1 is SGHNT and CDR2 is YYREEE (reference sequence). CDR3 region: CASSFQGSGNTIYF. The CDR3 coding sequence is TGTGCCAGCAGCTTTCAGGGCTCAGGAAACACCATATATTTT.

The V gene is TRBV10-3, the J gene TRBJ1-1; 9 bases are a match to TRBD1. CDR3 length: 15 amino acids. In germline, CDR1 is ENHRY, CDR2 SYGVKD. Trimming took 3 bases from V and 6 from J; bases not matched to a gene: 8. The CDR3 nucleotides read TGTGCCATCAGTGAATCCGGGACAGGGAGTGCTGAAGCTTTCTTT. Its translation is CAISESGTGSAEAFF.

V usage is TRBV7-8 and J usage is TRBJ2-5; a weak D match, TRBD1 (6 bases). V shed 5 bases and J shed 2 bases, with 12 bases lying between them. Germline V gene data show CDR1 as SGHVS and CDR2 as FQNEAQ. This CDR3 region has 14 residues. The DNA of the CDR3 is TGTGCCAGCAGCCCTAGGACAGTACAAGAGACCCAGTACTTC. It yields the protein CASSPRTVQETQYF.

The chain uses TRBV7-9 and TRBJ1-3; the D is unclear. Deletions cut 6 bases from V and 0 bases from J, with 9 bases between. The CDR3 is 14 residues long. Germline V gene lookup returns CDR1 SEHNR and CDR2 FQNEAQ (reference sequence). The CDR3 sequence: CASRSGSSGNTIYF. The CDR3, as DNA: TGTGCCAGCAGATCCGGGAGCTCTGGAAACACCATATATTTT.

CDR3 sequence (DNA): TGTGCCAGCAGCCCCACAGGGAGCAAGAGCTACACCTTC. Residues: CASSPTGSKSYTF. The chain joins TRBV11-2 to TRBJ1-2; possible D gene TRBD1, 6 bases. The CDR3 runs to 13 residues. CDR1 SGHAT and CDR2 FQNNGV come from the germline V gene. With 5 bases removed from V and 9 bases from J, the gap between germline ends came to 16 bases.

The CDR3 region has the DNA TGTGCCAGCAGTTACCGGGACAGGGCTGAAGCTTTCTTT. Amino acid sequence: CASSYRDRAEAFF. The rearrangement uses TRBV6-5 and TRBJ1-1; 9 bases match TRBD1. Germline V gene sequence: CDR1 MNHEY, CDR2 SVGAGI. Germline trimming cut 2 bases from V and 6 bases from J; bases unmatched to any gene: 1. CDR3 length: 13 amino acids.

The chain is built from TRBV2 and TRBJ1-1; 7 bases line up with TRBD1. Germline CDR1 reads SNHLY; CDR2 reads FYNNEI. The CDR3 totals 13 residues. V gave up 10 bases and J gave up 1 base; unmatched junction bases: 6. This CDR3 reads CATAGTANTEAFF. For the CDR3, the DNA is TGTGCCACCGCCGGGACAGCGAACACTGAAGCTTTCTTT.

As DNA, the CDR3 is TGTGCCAGCAGCCGACAGCTCCTAGATCCGGGTCAGCCCCAGCATTTT. It translates to CASSRQLLDPGQPQHF. The chain recombines TRBV2 with TRBJ1-5; maybe TRBD1 (5 bases). The V end was cut by 6 bases, the J end by 6 bases, with 21 bases between. Germline-derived CDR1 and CDR2 are SNHLY and FYNNEI. There are 16 residues in the CDR3.

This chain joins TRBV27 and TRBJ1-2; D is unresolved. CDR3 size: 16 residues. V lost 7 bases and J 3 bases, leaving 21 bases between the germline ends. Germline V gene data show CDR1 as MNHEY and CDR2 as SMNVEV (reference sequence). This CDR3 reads CASTLYPEEKYYGYTF. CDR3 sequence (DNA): TGTGCCAGCACTCTATACCCCGAGGAGAAGTACTATGGCTACACCTTC.

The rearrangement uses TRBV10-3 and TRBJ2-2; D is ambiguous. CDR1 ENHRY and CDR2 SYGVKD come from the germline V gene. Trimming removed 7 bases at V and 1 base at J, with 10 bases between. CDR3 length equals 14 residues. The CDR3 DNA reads TGTGCCATCATGGAAACAGAGAACACCGGGGAGCTGTTTTTT. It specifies CAIMETENTGELFF.

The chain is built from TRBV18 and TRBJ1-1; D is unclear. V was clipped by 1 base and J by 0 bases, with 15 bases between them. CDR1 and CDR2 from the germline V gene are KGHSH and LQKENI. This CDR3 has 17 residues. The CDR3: CASSPLGLRTMNTEAFF. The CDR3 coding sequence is TGTGCCAGCTCACCACTTGGACTGCGCACTATGAACACTGAAGCTTTCTTT.

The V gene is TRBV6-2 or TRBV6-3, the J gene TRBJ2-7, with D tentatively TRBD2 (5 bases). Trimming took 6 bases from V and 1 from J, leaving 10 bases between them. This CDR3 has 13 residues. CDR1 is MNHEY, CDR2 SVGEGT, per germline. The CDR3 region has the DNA TGTGCCAGCAGCCCGACGGGATCCTACGAGCAGTACTTC. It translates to CASSPTGSYEQYF.

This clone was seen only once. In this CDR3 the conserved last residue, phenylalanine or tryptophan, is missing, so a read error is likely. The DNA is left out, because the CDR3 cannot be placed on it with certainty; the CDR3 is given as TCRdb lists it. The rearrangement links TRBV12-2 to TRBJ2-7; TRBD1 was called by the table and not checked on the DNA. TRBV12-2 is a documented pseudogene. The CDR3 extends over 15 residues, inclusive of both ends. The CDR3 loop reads CASRLGGLSPGQGSH.